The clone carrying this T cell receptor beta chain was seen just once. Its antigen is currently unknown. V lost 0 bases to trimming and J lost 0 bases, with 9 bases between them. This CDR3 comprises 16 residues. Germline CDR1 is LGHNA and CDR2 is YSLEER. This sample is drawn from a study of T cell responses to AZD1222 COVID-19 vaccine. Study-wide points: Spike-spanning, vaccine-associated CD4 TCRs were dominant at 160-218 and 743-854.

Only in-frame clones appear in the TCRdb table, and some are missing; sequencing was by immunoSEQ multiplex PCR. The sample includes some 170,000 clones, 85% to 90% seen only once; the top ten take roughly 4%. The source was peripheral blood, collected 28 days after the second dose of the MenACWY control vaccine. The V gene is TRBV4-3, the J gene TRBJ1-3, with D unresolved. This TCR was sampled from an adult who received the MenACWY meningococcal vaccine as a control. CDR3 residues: CASSQELVRSGNTIYF. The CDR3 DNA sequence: TGCGCCAGCAGCCAAGAATTAGTTCGCTCTGGAAACACCATATATTTT.